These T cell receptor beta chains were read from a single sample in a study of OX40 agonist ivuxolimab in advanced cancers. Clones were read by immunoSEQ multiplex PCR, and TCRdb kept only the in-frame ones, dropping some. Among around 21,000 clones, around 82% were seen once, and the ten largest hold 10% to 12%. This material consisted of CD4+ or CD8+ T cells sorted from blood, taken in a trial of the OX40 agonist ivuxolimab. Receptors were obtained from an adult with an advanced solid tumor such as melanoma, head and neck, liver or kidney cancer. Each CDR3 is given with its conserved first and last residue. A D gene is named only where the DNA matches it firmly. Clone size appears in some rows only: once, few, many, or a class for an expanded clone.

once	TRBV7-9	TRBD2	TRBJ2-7	CASSQLAGPSEQYF	TGTGCCAGCAGCCAACTAGCGGGCCCTTCCGAGCAGTACTTC
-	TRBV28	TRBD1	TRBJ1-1	CASRGTGYYTEAFF	TGTGCCAGCAGGGGGACAGGGTACTACACTGAAGCTTTCTTT
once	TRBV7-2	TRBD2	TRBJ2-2	CASSLGLAGGPGELFF	TGTGCCAGCAGCTTAGGGTTAGCGGGAGGCCCCGGGGAGCTGTTTTTT
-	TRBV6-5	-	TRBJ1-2	CASSYSSGSAFDGYTF	TGTGCCAGCAGTTACTCGTCCGGGTCAGCATTCGATGGCTACACCTTC
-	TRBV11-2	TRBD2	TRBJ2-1	CASSGGTSNEQFF	TGTGCCAGCAGCGGGGGGACTAGCAATGAGCAGTTCTTC
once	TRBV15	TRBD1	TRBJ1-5	CATSRGRGPHQPQHF	TGTGCCACCAGCAGAGGAAGGGGGCCCCATCAGCCCCAGCATTTT
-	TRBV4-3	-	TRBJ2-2	CASSQSSVNTGELFF	TGCGCCAGCAGCCAGTCTAGCGTGAACACCGGGGAGCTGTTTTTT
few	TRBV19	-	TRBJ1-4	CASRKGRGTNEKLFF	TGTGCCAGTAGGAAGGGGAGAGGGACTAATGAAAAACTGTTTTTT
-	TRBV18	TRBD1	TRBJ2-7	CASSPPGQGNEQYF	TGTGCCAGCTCACCTCCGGGACAGGGGAACGAGCAGTACTTC
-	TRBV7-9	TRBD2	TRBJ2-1	CASSSGLGHNEQFF	TGTGCCAGCAGCTCTGGACTAGGTCACAATGAGCAGTTCTTC
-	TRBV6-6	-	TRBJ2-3	CASSILVADTQYF	TGTGCCAGCAGTATCTTGGTCGCAGATACGCAGTATTTT
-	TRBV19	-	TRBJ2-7	CASSVGAGRYEQYF	TGTGCCAGTAGTGTAGGAGCGGGCCGCTACGAGCAGTACTTC
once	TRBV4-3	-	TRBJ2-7	CASSQDRVFSYEQYF	TGCGCCAGCAGCCAAGATCGTGTCTTCTCCTACGAGCAGTACTTC
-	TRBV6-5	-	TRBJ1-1	CASSWGRGSEAFF	TGTGCCAGCAGTTGGGGCCGGGGGTCTGAAGCTTTCTTT
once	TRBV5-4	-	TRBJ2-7	CASSSRDHYEQYF	TGTGCCAGCAGCTCCCGGGACCACTACGAGCAGTACTTC
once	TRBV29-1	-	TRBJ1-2	CSVDPRGINYGYTF	TGCAGCGTTGACCCCAGGGGAATTAACTATGGCTACACCTTC
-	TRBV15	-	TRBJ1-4	CATSRGGRLNEKLFF	TGTGCCACCAGCAGAGGGGGCAGGCTTAATGAAAAACTGTTTTTT
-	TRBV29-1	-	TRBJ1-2	CSVVERGPYGYTF	TGCAGCGTTGTTGAGCGGGGTCCCTATGGCTACACCTTC
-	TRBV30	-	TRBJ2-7	CAWSGDRDYEQYF	TGTGCCTGGAGTGGCGACAGAGACTACGAGCAGTACTTC
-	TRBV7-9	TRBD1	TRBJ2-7	CASSLVRGHYEQYF	TGTGCCAGCAGCTTAGTCAGGGGGCACTACGAGCAGTACTTC
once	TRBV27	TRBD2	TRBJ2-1	CASSAGTSEYNNEQFF	TGTGCCAGCAGTGCCGGGACTAGCGAGTACAACAATGAGCAGTTCTTC
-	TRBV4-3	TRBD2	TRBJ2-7	CASSQDPAGFYEQYF	TGCGCCAGCAGCCAAGACCCAGCGGGGTTCTACGAGCAGTACTTC
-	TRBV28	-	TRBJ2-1	CASSLGRNEQFF	TGTGCCAGCAGTTTGGGGAGAAATGAGCAGTTCTTC
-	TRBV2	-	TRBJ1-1	CASSERPGRGGGLSTEAFF	TGTGCCAGCAGTGAACGACCAGGGAGAGGCGGCGGGCTGAGCACTGAAGCTTTCTTT
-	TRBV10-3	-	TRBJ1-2	CAISEWGGKGLTYGYTF	TGTGCCATCAGTGAGTGGGGGGGAAAGGGACTGACCTATGGCTACACCTTC
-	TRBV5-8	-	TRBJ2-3	CASSLALDTQYF	TGTGCCAGCAGCTTGGCTTTAGATACGCAGTATTTT
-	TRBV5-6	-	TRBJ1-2	CASSLSGDYGYTF	TGTGCCAGCAGCTTGAGCGGAGACTATGGCTACACCTTC
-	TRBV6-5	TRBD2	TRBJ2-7	CASINNVLRLAGASF	TGTGCCAGCATCAATAACGTTTTGCGTCTAGCGGGAGCGTCGTTC
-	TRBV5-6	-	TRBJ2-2	CASSLTQQTGELFF	TGTGCCAGCAGCTTGACTCAACAGACCGGGGAGCTGTTTTTT
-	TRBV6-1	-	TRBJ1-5	CASSFRTAVGPQHF	TGTGCCAGCAGTTTCCGGACAGCAGTTGGACCCCAGCATTTT
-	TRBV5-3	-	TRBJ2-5	CARSLLLGASEQTQYF	TGTGCCAGAAGCTTGCTTTTGGGAGCTAGCGAGCAGACCCAGTACTTC
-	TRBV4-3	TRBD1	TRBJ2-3	CASSQDGTVGADTQYF	TGCGCCAGCAGCCAAGATGGGACAGTTGGGGCAGATACGCAGTATTTT
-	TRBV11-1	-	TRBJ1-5	CASSAGSQPQHF	TGTGCCAGCAGCGCAGGGAGTCAGCCCCAGCATTTT
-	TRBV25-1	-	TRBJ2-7	CASTETGRQQYF	TGTGCCAGCACCGAGACAGGACGTCAGCAGTACTTC
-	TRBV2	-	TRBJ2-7	CASTPEYGGTFYEQYF	TGTGCCAGCACCCCGGAGTATGGGGGAACCTTCTACGAGCAGTACTTC
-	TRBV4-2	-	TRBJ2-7	CASSPDSSYEQYF	TGTGCCAGCAGCCCGGACAGTTCCTACGAGCAGTACTTC